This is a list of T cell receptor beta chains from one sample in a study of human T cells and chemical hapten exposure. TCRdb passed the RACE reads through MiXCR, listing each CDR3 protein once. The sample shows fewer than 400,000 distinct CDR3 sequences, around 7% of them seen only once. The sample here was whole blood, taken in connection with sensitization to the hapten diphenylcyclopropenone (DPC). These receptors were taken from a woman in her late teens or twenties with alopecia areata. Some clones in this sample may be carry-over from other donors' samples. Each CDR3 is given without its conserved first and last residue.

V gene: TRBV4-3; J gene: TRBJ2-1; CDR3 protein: ASSPGTGVNEQF
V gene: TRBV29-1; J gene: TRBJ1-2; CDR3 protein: SVGERGLGYT
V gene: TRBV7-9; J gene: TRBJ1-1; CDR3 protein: ASSWKEAF
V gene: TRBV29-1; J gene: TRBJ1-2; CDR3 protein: SVRTSLANYGYT
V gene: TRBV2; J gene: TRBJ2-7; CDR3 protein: ASSAGQASYEQY
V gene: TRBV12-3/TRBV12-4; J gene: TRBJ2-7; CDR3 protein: ASSRGTPSSYEQY
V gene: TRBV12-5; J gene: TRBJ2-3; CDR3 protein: ASGPRIPSRPSGVTDTQY
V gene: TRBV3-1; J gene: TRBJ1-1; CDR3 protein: ASSQVTNTEAF
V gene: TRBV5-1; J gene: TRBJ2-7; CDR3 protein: ASSWVGQGSNEQY
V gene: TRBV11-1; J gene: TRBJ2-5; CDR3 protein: ASSLAQSAGPQETQY
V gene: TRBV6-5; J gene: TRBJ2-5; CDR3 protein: ASSYGTSLQETQY
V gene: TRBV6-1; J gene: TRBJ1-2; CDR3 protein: ASRIISFRTVPSGDGYT
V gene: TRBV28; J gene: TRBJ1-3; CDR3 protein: ASTPGGGASGNTIY
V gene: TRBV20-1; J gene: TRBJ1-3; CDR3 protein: SAPDWTSGNTIY
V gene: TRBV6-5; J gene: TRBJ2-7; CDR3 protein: ASSYRGSPYEQY
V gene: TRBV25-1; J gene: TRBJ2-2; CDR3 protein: ASSEWGVSDTGELF
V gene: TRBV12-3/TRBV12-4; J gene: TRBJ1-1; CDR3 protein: ASSGDSELAF
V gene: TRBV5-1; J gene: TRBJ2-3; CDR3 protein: ASSITDPYTDTQY
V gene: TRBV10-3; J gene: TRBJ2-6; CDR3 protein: AISESDTDIPPGANVLT
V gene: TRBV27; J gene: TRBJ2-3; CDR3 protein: ASTSFWADTQY
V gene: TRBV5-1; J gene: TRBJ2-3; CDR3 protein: ASRESIQGRYTQY
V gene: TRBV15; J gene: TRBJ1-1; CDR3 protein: ATSRPPPWGQGTEAF
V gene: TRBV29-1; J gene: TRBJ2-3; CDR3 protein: SVVPSGGLTDTQY
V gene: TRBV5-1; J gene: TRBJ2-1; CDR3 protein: ASSLVQGRNEQF
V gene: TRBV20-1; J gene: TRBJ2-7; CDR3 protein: SAQGGLAGSYEQY
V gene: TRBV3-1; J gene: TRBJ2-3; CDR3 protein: ASSHPARGGTDTQY
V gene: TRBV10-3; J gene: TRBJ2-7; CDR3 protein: AITRDRTSYEQY
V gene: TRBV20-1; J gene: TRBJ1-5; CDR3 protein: SARDSGSFNQPQH
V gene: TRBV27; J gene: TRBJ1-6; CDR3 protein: ASSLRQGVSPLH
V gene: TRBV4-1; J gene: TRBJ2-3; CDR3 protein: ASSHQRLGSDTQY
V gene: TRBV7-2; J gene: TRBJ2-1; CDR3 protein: ASSDPWPGEGLYNEQF
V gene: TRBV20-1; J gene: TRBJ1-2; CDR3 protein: SAKMGGQGTNYGYT
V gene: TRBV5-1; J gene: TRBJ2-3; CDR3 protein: ASSLGGGYDTQY
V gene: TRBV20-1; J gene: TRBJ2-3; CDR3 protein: SARYRVGGGAMDTQY
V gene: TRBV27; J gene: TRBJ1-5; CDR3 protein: ASSLGGQGSQPQH
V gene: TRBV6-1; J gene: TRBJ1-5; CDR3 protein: ASRSLYSNQPQH
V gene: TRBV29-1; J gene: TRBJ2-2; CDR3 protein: SVRWGSGELF
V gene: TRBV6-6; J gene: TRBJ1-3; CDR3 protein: ASSLVEGGGNTIY
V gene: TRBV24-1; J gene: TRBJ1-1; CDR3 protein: ATSREKTGPMNTEAF
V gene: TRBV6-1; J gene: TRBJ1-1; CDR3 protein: ASSPTGVNTEAF
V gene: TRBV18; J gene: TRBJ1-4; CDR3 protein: ASSDLGVNEKLF
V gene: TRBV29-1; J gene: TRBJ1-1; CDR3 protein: SVRNTEAF
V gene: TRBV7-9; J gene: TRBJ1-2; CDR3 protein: ASSLGPDGYT
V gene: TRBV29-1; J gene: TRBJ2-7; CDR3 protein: SVDFASAYEQY
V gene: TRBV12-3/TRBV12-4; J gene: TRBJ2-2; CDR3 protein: ASSPQGLANTGELF
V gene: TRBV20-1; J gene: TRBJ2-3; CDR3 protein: SVRGRLTYPDTQY
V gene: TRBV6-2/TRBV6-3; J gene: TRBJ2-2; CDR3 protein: ASSLGMDNTGELF
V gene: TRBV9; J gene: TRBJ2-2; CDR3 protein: ASSVGGGKVAGELF
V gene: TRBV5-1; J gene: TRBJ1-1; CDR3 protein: ASSLGVMNTEAF